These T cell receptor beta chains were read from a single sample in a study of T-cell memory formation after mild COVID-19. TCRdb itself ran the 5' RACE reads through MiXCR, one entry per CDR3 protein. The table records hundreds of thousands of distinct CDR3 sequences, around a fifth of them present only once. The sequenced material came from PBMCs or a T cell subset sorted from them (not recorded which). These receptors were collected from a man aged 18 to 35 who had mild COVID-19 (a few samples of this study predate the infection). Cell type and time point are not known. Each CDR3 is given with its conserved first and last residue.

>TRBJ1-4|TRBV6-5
CASSHGQGVNEKLFF
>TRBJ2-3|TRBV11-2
CASSLGGASRYVGSTDTQYF
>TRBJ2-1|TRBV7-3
CASSASGGASYNEQFF
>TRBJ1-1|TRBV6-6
CASSRRGDEAFF
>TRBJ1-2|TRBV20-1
CSASQGANYGYTF
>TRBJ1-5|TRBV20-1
CSARLPTGQGFNQPQHF
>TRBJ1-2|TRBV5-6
CASSLVRGAMDYGYTF
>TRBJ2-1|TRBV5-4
CASSNPVGGVYNEQFF
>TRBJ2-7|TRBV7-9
CASSRRGADEQYF
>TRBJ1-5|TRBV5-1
CASSFFPGQGNQPQHF
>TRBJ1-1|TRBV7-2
CASSLEQDTEAFF
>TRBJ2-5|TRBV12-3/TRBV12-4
CASSLAWGLETQYF
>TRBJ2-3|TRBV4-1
CASSQEARTNTQYF
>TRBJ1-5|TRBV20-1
CSAPQGGDQPQHF
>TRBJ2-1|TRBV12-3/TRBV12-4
CASSFGQSRTVNEQFF
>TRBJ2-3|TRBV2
CATGTEYTDTQYF
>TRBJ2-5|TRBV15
CATSRDPAETQYF
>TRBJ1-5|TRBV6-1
CASRQTGGQPQHF
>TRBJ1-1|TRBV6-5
CASSETPGTQNTEAFF
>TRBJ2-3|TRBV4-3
CASSQDRSGLGDTQYF
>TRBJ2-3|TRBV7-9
CASSLGSGRGGTDTQYF
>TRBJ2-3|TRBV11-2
CASSSGWDTQYF
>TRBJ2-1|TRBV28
CASSTPRRQFF
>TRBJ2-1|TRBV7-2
CASSLTGGYEQFF
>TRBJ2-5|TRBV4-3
CASSQEAVQQETQYF
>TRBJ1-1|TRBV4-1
CASSQDPYFRAEAFF
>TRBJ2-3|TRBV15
CATSTPGPADTQYF
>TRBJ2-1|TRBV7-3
CASGQGAETEQFF
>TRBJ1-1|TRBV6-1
CASSEFEGFEAFF
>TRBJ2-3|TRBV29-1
CSVGTGTDTQYF
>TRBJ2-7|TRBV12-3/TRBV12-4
CASSLDRIYEQYF
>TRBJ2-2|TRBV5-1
CASSLVTTYTGELFF
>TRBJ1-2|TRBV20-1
CSAPRDGTRGYTF
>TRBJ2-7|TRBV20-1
CSARLAGGREQYF
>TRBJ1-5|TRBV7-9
CASSFSGASNQPQHF
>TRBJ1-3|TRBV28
CASSPILMGNTIYF
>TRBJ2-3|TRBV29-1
CSGRASGTDTQYF
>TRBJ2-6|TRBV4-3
CASSQDLKGSGANVLTF
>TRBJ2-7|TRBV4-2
CASSQDLGRGASEQYF
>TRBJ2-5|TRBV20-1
CSASPSSGGPSTQYF
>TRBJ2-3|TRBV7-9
CASSLGLAGGPTDTQYF
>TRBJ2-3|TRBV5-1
CASSQGSSTDTQYF
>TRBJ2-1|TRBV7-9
CASSLGGAWNEQFF
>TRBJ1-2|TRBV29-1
CSVSPRILNTF
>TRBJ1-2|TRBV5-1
CASSPGQSVYGYTF
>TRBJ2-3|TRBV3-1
CASSQKGLAGGLRTDTQYF
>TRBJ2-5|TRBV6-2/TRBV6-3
CASSPSGGAETQYF
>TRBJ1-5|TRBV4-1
CASSQIISRGPQHF